The present T cell receptor (beta chain) was sequenced within a study of blood T cell repertoires in COVID-19. Study information: The analysed material was cDNA or gDNA that came from T cells, B-cell-depleted T cells, or PBMCs.

There are a few counts of this clone. In the source study's methods: Reference gene primer amplification gave nucleated cell count estimates. The assay was immunoSEQ multiplex PCR, and TCRdb's table has in-frame clones only and misses some. Clone size and the V and J calls come from that table; the DNA yielded D and trimming. This table holds about 80,000 clones, around 81% found once. The sequencing input was peripheral blood. The clonotype was recovered from a human donor in a cohort sampled during active COVID-19.

Written as DNA, the CDR3 is TGTGCCAGCAGCATACAGGGGGGAGCTTTCTTT. Protein sequence: CASSIQGGAFF. The chain carries TRBV7-9 and TRBJ1-1, with 8 bases matching TRBD1. This CDR3 is built from 11 residues. Per germline, CDR1 SEHNR and CDR2 FQNEAQ (reference sequence). J lost 10 bases, V lost 5 bases, and 3 bases had no gene match.